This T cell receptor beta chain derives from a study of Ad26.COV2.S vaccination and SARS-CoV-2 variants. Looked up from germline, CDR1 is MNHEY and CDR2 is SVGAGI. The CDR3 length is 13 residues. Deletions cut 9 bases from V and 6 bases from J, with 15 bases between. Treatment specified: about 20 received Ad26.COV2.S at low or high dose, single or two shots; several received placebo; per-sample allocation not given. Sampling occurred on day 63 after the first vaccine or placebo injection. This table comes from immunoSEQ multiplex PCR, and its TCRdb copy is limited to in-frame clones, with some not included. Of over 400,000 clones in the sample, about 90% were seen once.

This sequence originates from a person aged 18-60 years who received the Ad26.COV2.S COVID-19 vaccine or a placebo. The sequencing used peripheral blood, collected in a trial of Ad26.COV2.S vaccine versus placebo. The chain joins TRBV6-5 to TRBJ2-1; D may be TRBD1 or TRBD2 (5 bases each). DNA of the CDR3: TGTGCCAGTGTGTTGGCAGGGAGCAATGAGCAGTTCTTC. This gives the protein CASVLAGSNEQFF.